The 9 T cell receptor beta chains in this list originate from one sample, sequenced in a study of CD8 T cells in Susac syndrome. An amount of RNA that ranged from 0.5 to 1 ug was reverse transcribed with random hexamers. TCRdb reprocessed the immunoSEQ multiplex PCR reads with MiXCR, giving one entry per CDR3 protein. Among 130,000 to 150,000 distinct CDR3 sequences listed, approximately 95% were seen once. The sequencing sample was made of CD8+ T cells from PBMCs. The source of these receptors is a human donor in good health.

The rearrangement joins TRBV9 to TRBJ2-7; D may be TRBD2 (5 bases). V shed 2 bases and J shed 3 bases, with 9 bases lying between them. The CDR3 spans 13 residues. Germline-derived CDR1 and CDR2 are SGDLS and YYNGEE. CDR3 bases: TGTGCCAGCAGCGTGGACTCCAACTACGAGCAGTACTTC. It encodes CASSVDSNYEQYF.

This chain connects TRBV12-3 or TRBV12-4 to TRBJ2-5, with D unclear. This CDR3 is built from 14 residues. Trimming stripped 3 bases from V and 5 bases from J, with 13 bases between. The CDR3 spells CASSFATAWETQYF. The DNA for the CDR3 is TGTGCCAGCAGTTTTGCAACTGCCTGGGAGACCCAGTACTTC.

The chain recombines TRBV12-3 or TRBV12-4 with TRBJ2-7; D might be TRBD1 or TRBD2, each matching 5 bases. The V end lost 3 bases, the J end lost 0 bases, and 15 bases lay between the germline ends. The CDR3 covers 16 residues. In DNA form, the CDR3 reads TGTGCCAGCAGTTTCTGGGACCCGCAATTCTCCTACGAGCAGTACTTC. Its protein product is CASSFWDPQFSYEQYF.

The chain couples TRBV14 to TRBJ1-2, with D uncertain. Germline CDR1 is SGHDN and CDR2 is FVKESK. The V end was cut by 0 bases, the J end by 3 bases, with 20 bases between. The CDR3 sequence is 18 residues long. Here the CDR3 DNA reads TGTGCCAGCAGCCAAGATCGTTATCTCGGCCAGGTCGACTATGGCTACACCTTC. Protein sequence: CASSQDRYLGQVDYGYTF.

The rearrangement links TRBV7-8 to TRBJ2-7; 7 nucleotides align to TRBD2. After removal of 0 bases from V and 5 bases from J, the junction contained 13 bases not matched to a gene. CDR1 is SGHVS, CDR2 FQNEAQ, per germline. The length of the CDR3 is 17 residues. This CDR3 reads CASSLAHTWSGIDEQYF. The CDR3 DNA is TGTGCCAGCAGCTTAGCGCATACCTGGAGCGGGATAGACGAGCAGTACTTC.

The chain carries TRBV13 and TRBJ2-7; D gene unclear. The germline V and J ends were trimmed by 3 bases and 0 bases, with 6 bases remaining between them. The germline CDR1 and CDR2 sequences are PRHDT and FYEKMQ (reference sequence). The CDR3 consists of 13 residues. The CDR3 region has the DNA TGTGCCAGCAGCTTCTTAGCCTCCTACGAGCAGTACTTC. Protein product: CASSFLASYEQYF.

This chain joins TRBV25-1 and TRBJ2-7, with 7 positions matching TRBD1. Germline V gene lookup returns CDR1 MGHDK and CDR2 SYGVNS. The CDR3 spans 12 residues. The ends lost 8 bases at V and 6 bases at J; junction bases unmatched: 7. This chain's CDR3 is CASGYRGGEQYF. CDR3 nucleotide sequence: TGTGCCAGCGGATACAGGGGTGGCGAGCAGTACTTC.

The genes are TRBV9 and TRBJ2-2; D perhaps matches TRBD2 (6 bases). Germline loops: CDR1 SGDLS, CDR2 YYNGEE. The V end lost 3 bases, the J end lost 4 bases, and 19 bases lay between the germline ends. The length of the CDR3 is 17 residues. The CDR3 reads CASSDTGWGRPTGELFF. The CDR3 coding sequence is TGTGCCAGCAGCGACACGGGGTGGGGGAGGCCCACCGGGGAGCTGTTTTTT. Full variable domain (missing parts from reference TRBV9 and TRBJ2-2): DSGVTQTPKHLITATGQRVTLRCSPRSGDLSVYWYQQSLDQGLQFLIQYYNGEERAKGNILERFSAQQFPDLHSELNLSSLELGDSALYFCASSDTGWGRPTGELFFGEGSRLTVL.

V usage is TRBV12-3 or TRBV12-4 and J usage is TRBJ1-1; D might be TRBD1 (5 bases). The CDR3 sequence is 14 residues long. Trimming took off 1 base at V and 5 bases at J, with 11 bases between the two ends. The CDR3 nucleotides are TGTGCCAGCAGTTTAGGCATGGGGGAAACTGAAGCTTTCTTT. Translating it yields CASSLGMGETEAFF.